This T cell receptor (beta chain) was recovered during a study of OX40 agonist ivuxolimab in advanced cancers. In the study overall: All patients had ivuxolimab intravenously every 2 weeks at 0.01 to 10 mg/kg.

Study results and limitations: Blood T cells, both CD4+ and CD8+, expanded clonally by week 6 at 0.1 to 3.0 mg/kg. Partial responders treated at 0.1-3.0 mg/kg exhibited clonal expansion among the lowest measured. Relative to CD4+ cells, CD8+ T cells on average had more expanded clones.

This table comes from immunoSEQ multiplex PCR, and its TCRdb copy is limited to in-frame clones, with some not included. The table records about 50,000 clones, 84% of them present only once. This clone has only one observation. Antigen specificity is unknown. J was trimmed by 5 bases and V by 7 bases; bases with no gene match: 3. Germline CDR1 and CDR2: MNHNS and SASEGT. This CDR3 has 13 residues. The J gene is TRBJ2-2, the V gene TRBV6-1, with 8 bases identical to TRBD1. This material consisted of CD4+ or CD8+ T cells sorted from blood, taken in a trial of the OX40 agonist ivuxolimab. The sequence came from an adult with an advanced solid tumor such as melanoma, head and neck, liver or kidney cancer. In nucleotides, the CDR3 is TGTGCCAGCATTAACAGGGGGACCGGGGAGCTGTTTTTT. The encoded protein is CASINRGTGELFF.